A selection of T cell receptor beta chains follows, all from one sample in a study of PD-1 blockade in classical Hodgkin lymphoma. Produced via immunoSEQ multiplex PCR; TCRdb's table is partial and in-frame only. The data show tens of thousands of clones, 85% to 90% seen once. The sample here was peripheral blood mononuclear cells (PBMCs), taken before the second cycle of nivolumab. These receptors came from a human donor with classical Hodgkin lymphoma. Each CDR3 is given with its conserved first and last residue. D genes are given only for firm matches. Expanded clones are given a class, and other clones once, few, many or no size at all.

V: TRBV5-1; size: NA; J: TRBJ2-7; D: NA; CDR3: CASSLGQSYEQYF; DNA: TGCGCCAGCAGCTTGGGCCAGTCCTACGAGCAGTACTTC
V: TRBV5-1; size: NA; J: TRBJ1-3; D: NA; CDR3: CASSLESSGNTIYF; DNA: TGCGCCAGCAGCTTGGAGAGCTCTGGAAACACCATATATTTT
V: TRBV27; size: NA; J: TRBJ2-1; D: NA; CDR3: CASSSRRDRPYNEQFF; DNA: TGTGCCAGCAGTTCCCGGCGGGATCGACCATACAATGAGCAGTTCTTC
V: TRBV5-4; size: NA; J: TRBJ2-2; D: NA; CDR3: CASSYGPGHTTGELFF; DNA: TGTGCCAGCAGCTATGGCCCGGGACACACTACCGGGGAGCTGTTTTTT
V: TRBV12-5; size: NA; J: TRBJ2-3; D: TRBD2; CDR3: CASGFPTSVTDTQYF; DNA: TGTGCTAGTGGTTTCCCGACTAGCGTCACAGATACGCAGTATTTT
V: TRBV28; size: NA; J: TRBJ2-7; D: NA; CDR3: CASRPTGDYEQYF; DNA: TGTGCCAGCAGACCTACTGGGGACTACGAGCAGTACTTC
V: TRBV19; size: NA; J: TRBJ1-1; D: NA; CDR3: CASSESVGAEAFF; DNA: TGTGCCAGCTCCGAGTCGGTCGGGGCTGAAGCTTTCTTT
V: TRBV7-6; size: NA; J: TRBJ2-5; D: TRBD2; CDR3: CASSLGTSGLETQYF; DNA: TGTGCCAGCAGCTTAGGGACTAGCGGGTTAGAGACCCAGTACTTC
V: TRBV25-1; size: NA; J: TRBJ2-7; D: TRBD1; CDR3: CASSPPGTGVGEQYF; DNA: TGTGCCAGCAGTCCCCCCGGGACAGGGGTGGGCGAGCAGTACTTC
V: TRBV28; size: NA; J: TRBJ2-3; D: TRBD2; CDR3: CASSFLAGGPGDTQYF; DNA: TGTGCCAGCAGTTTCCTAGCGGGAGGGCCTGGGGATACGCAGTATTTT
V: TRBV6-5; size: NA; J: TRBJ1-2; D: NA; CDR3: CASGQKGGGGYTF; DNA: TGTGCCAGCGGACAAAAAGGGGGAGGAGGCTACACCTTC
V: TRBV5-1; size: NA; J: TRBJ1-1; D: NA; CDR3: CASSLGGGAEAFF; DNA: TGCGCCAGCAGCTTGGGGGGAGGCGCTGAAGCTTTCTTT
V: TRBV6-1; size: NA; J: TRBJ2-1; D: NA; CDR3: CASILSRERRDEQFF; DNA: TGTGCCAGCATTCTGTCCAGGGAACGTCGCGATGAGCAGTTCTTC
V: TRBV19; size: NA; J: TRBJ2-5; D: NA; CDR3: CASSKTQRQETQYF; DNA: TGTGCCAGTAGTAAAACACAGAGGCAAGAGACCCAGTACTTC
V: TRBV14; size: NA; J: TRBJ1-5; D: TRBD1; CDR3: CAQLSGQGPNLYQPQHF; DNA: TGTGCCCAACTGTCGGGACAGGGGCCAAACCTTTATCAGCCCCAGCATTTT
V: TRBV5-1; size: NA; J: TRBJ2-1; D: NA; CDR3: CASSFLREQFF; DNA: TGCGCCAGCAGCTTTTTGAGGGAGCAGTTCTTC
V: TRBV6-6; size: NA; J: TRBJ1-2; D: NA; CDR3: CASSYQVKSLGYTF; DNA: TGTGCCAGCAGTTACCAAGTAAAGTCCCTTGGCTACACCTTC
V: TRBV29-1; size: NA; J: TRBJ2-3; D: NA; CDR3: CSVRPTLNTDTQYF; DNA: TGCAGCGTTAGGCCTACCCTTAACACAGATACGCAGTATTTT
V: TRBV4-1; size: NA; J: TRBJ2-4; D: NA; CDR3: CASSQEGPSVAKNIQYF; DNA: TGCGCCAGCAGCCAAGAGGGGCCTAGCGTAGCCAAAAACATTCAGTACTTC
V: TRBV18; size: few; J: TRBJ2-7; D: NA; CDR3: CASSLAGSYEQYF; DNA: TGTGCCAGCTCATTGGCCGGATCCTACGAGCAGTACTTC
V: TRBV10-3; size: NA; J: TRBJ1-2; D: NA; CDR3: CAISGVSDGYTF; DNA: TGTGCCATCAGTGGTGTGAGCGATGGCTACACCTTC
V: TRBV10-3; size: few; J: TRBJ2-2; D: NA; CDR3: CAIQPSDTVTGELFF; DNA: TGTGCCATCCAACCATCAGACACCGTCACCGGGGAGCTGTTTTTT
V: TRBV5-5; size: NA; J: TRBJ1-1; D: NA; CDR3: CASSLTGPGTEAFF; DNA: TGTGCCAGCAGCTTGACAGGGCCGGGCACTGAAGCTTTCTTT
V: TRBV27; size: NA; J: TRBJ2-5; D: TRBD2; CDR3: CASSFSGRLQETQYF; DNA: TGTGCCAGCAGTTTTAGCGGGAGGCTTCAAGAGACCCAGTACTTC
V: TRBV7-3; size: NA; J: TRBJ2-3; D: NA; CDR3: CASSSIGADTQYF; DNA: TGTGCCAGCAGCTCGATTGGGGCAGATACGCAGTATTTT
V: TRBV5-1; size: NA; J: TRBJ2-5; D: TRBD2; CDR3: CASSLVASGRGETQYF; DNA: TGCGCCAGCAGCTTGGTGGCTAGCGGGAGGGGTGAGACCCAGTACTTC
V: TRBV5-6; size: NA; J: TRBJ2-2; D: TRBD2; CDR3: CASSLLAGVNTGELFF; DNA: TGTGCCAGCAGCTTGCTAGCGGGAGTGAACACCGGGGAGCTGTTTTTT